This T cell receptor beta chain was sequenced in a study of blood T cells in healthy people across ages (dated by TCRdb to between 2015 and 2016). Background for the entire study: In model experiments, template switching captured about one uniquely barcoded TCR beta cDNA molecule for every two T cells. Age-related changes in TCR beta repertoire diversity were measured in the study by deep sequencing normalized with unique cDNA molecular identifiers. Donors were grouped into four age groups: young (average 16 years), middle-aged (39), aged (around 62) and long-lived (82). For two donors (one aged 18 to 29 and one aged 80 or older), the study analyzed two additional independent replicas of 1 million unique cDNA reads from the same blood draw. Paper-wide results and their limitations: Compared with the aged group, the long-lived group had more naive CD4+ T cells, fewer expanded clones and increased TCR diversity, suggesting age selection. Bulk unsorted PBMC profiling prevented conclusive comparison of naive and antigen-experienced compartments. The percentage of naive T cells measured by flow cytometry correlated strongly with observed TCR beta diversity. As age increased, observed TCR beta diversity per million T cells dropped in a roughly linear way, and a significant reduction was already evident by age 40. Because donor CMV infection status was unknown, age-related changes in expanded clonotypes were potentially confounded. Estimates of total diversity based on one million sequenced T cells were regarded as lower bounds and as underestimates.

A remark on this clonotype: Its antigen specificity is not known. Base qualities are missing; no much larger clone stands one base away.

The donors were some 39 Caucasian individuals from Russia, aged roughly 6 to 90 years, who were systemically healthy. Each donor gave around 9.9 milliliters of peripheral blood, collected into EDTA-treated Vacutainer tubes. PBMCs were isolated by Ficoll-Paque density-gradient centrifugation, with at least 7 million obtained per sample. Trizol reagent was used to extract total RNA from PBMCs, with at least 5 micrograms per sample. The percentages of naive CD45RAhigh/CD27high T cells were determined by flow cytometry on a PBMC aliquot from every donor. Receptor libraries were prepared by 5' RACE. Sequencing instrument: Illumina HiSeq 2500. The second PCR ran for roughly 7 to 11 cycles and used a J-beta primer mix along with a sample-barcoded 5' primer. A unique molecular identifier was introduced onto each TCR beta cDNA molecule by a template-switch 5' adaptor carrying 12 random nucleotides. Each sample yielded at least 3 million CDR3-containing paired-end reads. First-strand cDNA was synthesized from all RNA with the Mint cDNA synthesis kit, primed by a TRBC-specific oligonucleotide. Following uracil-DNA glycosylase treatment, a first 18-cycle PCR with universal primers M1SS and BC2_uni_R was performed on all cDNA. In the authors' own workflow: Each sample was normalized by randomly selecting 1 million high-quality reads, each carrying a distinct molecular identifier. Reads sharing molecular identifiers were discarded rather than binned into consensus sequences. MiTCR, run with a Q25 quality threshold and the strictest error-elimination algorithm, handled CDR3 identification, clonotype clustering and error correction. A nonparametric unseen species model with Euler transformation was used to estimate a lower bound on total TCR beta diversity. TCRdb reprocessing: public reads trimmed at Q25 with fastp, clones called with MiXCR, in-frame beta chains kept. A single entry per CDR3 protein holds the most common genes and DNA from its merged rows. Clone size and V and J calls follow TCRdb, not the original study. In all, the sample holds 900,000 to 950,000 distinct CDR3 sequences, and 25% to 35% of those were seen once. About 10% of the sample is in the top ten clones.

These data also featured in a second study, about T cells of mothers and their children. As noted in the second study: Nine systemically healthy Caucasian individuals, comprising three mothers and their six children, were included as donors. cDNA synthesis consumed the entire amount of extracted RNA, loaded at 1.5 ug RNA in each 15 ul reaction. In the second PCR, the M1S primer added sample barcodes and 2-4 random nucleotides. Over 8.5 million TCR beta CDR3 reads were obtained for each mother, and millions of reads were obtained for each child. TCR recombination output is similarly shaped by thymic selection in related and unrelated pairs, with a minor effect exerted by inherited differences. Normalized repertoire overlap in related mother-child pairs was always slightly higher than in unrelated mother-child pairs, but the difference was never significant. Persistent microchimeric T cell clones were not detected, at a sensitivity of 95 to 100 clones per million clonotypes. The study used deep NGS to compare TCR beta repertoires of mothers and children, seeking features distinguishing related mother-child pairs from unrelated individuals. The mean age was about 38 +/- 4 years for the mothers and 11 +/- 4 years for the children. After adapter ligation was performed with NEBNext reagents, the libraries were sequenced on an Illumina HiSeq 2000 with 100+100 nt paired-end reads. To prevent cross-contamination, the mother and child libraries were prepared one month apart and sequenced in separate runs. Between roughly 500,000 and 2,000,000 distinct TCR beta clonotypes were identified per donor. Naive TCR beta clonotypes were estimated from low-frequency clonotypes matched to each donor's FACS-determined naive share, without sorting.

The TCR originated in a woman aged 35 to 49 in good health. Material for sequencing was blood.

The CDR3 loop reads CSASDVDAGNQPQHF. In nucleotide form, the sequence is TGCAGTGCTAGCGACGTAGACGCAGGTAATCAGCCCCAGCATTTT. The sequence is built from TRBV20-1 and TRBJ1-5; the D gene remains uncertain. The CDR3 spans 15 residues, from the cysteine through the phenylalanine. The kept DNA is CDR3 alone, 45 bases in frame from the first base. In the germline V gene (reference sequence), CDR1 corresponds to DFQATT and CDR2 to SNEGSKA. V is pared back by 3 bases and J by 4 bases, with 16 bases lying between the germline termini.